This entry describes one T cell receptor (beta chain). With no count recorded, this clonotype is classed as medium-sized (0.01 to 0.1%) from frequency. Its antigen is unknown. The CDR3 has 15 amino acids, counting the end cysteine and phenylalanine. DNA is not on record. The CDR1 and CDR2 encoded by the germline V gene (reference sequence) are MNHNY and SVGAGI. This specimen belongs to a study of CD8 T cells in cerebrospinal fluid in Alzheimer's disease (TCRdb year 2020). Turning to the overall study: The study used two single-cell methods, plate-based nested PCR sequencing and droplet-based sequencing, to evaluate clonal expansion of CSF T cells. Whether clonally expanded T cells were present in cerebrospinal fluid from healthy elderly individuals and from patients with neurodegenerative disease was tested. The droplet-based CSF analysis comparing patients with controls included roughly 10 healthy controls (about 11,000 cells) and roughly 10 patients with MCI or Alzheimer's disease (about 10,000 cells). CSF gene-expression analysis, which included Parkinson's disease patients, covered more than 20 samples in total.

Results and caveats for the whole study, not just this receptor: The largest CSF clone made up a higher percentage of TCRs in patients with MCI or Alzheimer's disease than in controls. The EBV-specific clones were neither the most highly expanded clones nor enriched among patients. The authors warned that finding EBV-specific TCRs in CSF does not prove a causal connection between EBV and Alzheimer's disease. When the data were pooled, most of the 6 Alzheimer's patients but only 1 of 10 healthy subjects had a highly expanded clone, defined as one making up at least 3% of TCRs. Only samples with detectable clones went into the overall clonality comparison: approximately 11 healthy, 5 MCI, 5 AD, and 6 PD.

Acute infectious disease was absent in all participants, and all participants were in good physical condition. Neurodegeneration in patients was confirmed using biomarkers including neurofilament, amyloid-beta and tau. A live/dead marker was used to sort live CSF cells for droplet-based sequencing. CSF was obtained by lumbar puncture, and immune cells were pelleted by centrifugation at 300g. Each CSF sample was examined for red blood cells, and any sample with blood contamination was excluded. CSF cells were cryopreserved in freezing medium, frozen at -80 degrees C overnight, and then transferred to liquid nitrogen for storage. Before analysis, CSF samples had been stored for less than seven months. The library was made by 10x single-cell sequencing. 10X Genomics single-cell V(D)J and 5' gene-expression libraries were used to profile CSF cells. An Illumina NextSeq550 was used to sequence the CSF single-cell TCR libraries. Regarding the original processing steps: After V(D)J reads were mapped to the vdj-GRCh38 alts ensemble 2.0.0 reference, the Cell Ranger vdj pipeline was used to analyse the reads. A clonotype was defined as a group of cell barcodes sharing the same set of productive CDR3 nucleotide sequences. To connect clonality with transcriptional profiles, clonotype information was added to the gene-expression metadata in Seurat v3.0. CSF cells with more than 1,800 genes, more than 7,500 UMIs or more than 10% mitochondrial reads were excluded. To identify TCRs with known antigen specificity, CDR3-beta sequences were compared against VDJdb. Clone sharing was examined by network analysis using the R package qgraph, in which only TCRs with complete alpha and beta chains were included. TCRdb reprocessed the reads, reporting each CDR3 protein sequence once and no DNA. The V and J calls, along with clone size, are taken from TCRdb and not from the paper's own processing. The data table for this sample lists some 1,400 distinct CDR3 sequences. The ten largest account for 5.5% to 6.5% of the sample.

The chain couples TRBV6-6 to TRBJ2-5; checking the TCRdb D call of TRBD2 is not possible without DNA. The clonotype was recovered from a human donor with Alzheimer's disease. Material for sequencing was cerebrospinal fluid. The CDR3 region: CASSRLALKGETQYF.